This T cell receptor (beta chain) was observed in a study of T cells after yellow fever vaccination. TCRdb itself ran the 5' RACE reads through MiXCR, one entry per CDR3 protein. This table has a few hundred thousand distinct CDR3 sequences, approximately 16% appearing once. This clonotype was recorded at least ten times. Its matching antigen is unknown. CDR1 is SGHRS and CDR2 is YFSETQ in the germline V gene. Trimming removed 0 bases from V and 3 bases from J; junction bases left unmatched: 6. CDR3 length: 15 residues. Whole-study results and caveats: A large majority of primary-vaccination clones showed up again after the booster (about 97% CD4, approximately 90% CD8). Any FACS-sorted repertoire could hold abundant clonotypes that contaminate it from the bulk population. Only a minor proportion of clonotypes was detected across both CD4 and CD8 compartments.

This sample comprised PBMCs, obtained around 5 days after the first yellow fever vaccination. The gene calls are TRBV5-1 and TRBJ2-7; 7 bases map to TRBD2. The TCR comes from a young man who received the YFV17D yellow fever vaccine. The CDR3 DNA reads TGCGCCAGCAGCTTGGCCGAGCGGGGCTACTACGAGCAGTACTTC. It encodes CASSLAERGYYEQYF.